These 24 T cell receptor beta chains were sequenced from one sample in a study of cytomegalovirus exposure and HLA in healthy donors. Primers included in the PCR were 60 Vbeta and 13 Jbeta primers. TCRdb's table, derived via immunoSEQ multiplex PCR, lists solely in-frame clones and lacks some. This sample carries roughly 150,000 clones, around four fifths of them seen once, and the ten largest clones take approximately 4.3%. Sample: PBMCs. The source is a man aged 30-40 years in good health.

The chain joins TRBV18 to TRBJ2-7; 7 bases map to TRBD1. The CDR3 runs 13 residues. CDR1 is KGHSH, CDR2 LQKENI, per germline. J lost 5 bases, V lost 3 bases, and 4 bases had no gene match. The CDR3 DNA is TGTGCCAGCTCACCTGACAGGGTAAACGAGCAGTACTTC. Encoded protein: CASSPDRVNEQYF.

The rearrangement links TRBV5-1 to TRBJ2-6; tentatively, D is TRBD1 (6 bases). Germline lookup yields CDR1 SGHRS and CDR2 YFSETQ. The CDR3 covers 16 residues. V was cut by 2 bases and J by 0 bases, with 9 bases left in between. As DNA, the CDR3 is TGCGCCAGCAGCTTACAGGGAAGCTCTGGGGCCAACGTCCTGACTTTC. Its translation is CASSLQGSSGANVLTF.

This clone was counted a few times. V and J are TRBV9 and TRBJ2-3; 9 bases fit TRBD2. The germline gives CDR1 SGDLS, CDR2 YYNGEE. V shed 4 bases and J 3 bases; nucleotides not matched to a gene: 6. The CDR3 consists of 15 residues. Here the CDR3 DNA reads TGTGCCAGCAGCCTTAGCGGGAGAGGGACAGATACGCAGTATTTT. Translation: CASSLSGRGTDTQYF. Filled out from reference TRBV9 and TRBJ2-3, the complete variable domain reads DSGVTQTPKHLITATGQRVTLRCSPRSGDLSVYWYQQSLDQGLQFLIQYYNGEERAKGNILERFSAQQFPDLHSELNLSSLELGDSALYFCASSLSGRGTDTQYFGPGTRLTVL.

This chain joins TRBV30 and TRBJ2-3; D call uncertain. Germline lookup yields CDR1 GTSNPN and CDR2 SVGIG (reference sequence). V lost 4 bases to trimming and J lost 4 bases, with 9 bases between them. The CDR3 is 12 amino acids. This CDR3 is CAWTTVADTQYF. The CDR3 bases are TGTGCCTGGACTACAGTAGCAGATACGCAGTATTTT. Full variable domain (outside the CDR3, taken from reference TRBV30 and TRBJ2-3): SQTIHQWPATLVQPVGSPLSLECTVEGTSNPNLYWYRQAAGRGLQLLFYSVGIGQISSEVPQNLSASRPQDRQFILSSKKLLLSDSGFYLCAWTTVADTQYFGPGTRLTVL.

This clone was detected once. The chain has TRBV7-8 and TRBJ2-7; TRBD1 might be the D (6 bases). This CDR3 is 17 amino acids long. Deletions cut 1 base from V and 4 bases from J, with 20 bases between. In germline, CDR1 is SGHVS, CDR2 FQNEAQ. CDR3 coding DNA: TGTGCCAGCAGCTTAGTACTCCCCGTGGGACACCGTTACGAGCAGTACTTC. This translates into CASSLVLPVGHRYEQYF.

The chain combines TRBV7-9 with TRBJ1-1; D is perhaps TRBD1 (5 bases). V was trimmed by 2 bases and J by 0 bases, leaving 13 bases between them. The germline V gene encodes CDR1 SEHNR and CDR2 FQNEAQ (reference sequence). The CDR3 is made up of 16 amino acids. The CDR3 sequence is CASSLLQGPMNTEAFF. The DNA of the CDR3 is TGTGCCAGCAGCTTACTGCAGGGCCCAATGAACACTGAAGCTTTCTTT. The full variable domain, rest sourced from reference TRBV7-9 and TRBJ1-1, is DTGVSQNPRHKITKRGQNVTFRCDPISEHNRLYWYRQTLGQGPEFLTYFQNEAQLEKSRLLSDRFSAERPKGSFSTLEIQRTEQGDSAMYLCASSLLQGPMNTEAFFGQGTRLTVV.

This sequence joins TRBV2 and TRBJ2-1; 10 nucleotides align to TRBD2. Germline CDR1 SNHLY, CDR2 FYNNEI. J gave up 5 bases and V 7 bases, and 2 bases lay outside the gene matches. CDR3 length: 13 amino acids. This CDR3 reads CASIGTSDNEQFF. As DNA, the CDR3 is TGTGCCAGCATTGGGACTAGCGACAATGAGCAGTTCTTC.

The V and J genes are TRBV18 and TRBJ2-5; the D is unclear. The CDR3 contains 12 residues. The germline V gene has CDR1 KGHSH and CDR2 LQKENI. V lost 5 bases and J lost 2, with 6 bases in between. Here the CDR3 reads CASSSTQETQYF. The DNA of the CDR3 is TGTGCCAGCTCATCTACTCAAGAGACCCAGTACTTC. The whole variable domain, filled in from reference TRBV18 and TRBJ2-5, reads NAGVMQNPRHLVRRRGQEARLRCSPMKGHSHVYWYRQLPEEGLKFMVYLQKENIIDESGMPKERFSAEFPKEGPSILRIQQVVRGDSAAYFCASSSTQETQYFGPGTRLLVL.

This clone was seen just once. This chain uses TRBV7-2 with TRBJ1-1; D unresolved. Trimming removed 8 bases at V and 0 bases at J, with 10 bases between. In germline, CDR1 is SGHTA, CDR2 FQGNSA. The CDR3 loop spans 13 amino acids. The CDR3 DNA follows: TGTGCCAGCTCCCGGAGCATGAACACTGAAGCTTTCTTT. Protein product: CASSRSMNTEAFF.

V gene TRBV28 combines with J gene TRBJ2-6, with D unclear. Germline assignment: CDR1 MDHEN and CDR2 SYDVKM. This CDR3 is 18 amino acids long. V was clipped by 2 bases and J by 0 bases, with 14 bases between them. The CDR3 DNA follows: TGTGCCAGCAGTTTAGCCCCGAGAGCCTCCTCTGGGGCCAACGTCCTGACTTTC. Its translation is CASSLAPRASSGANVLTF.

The rearrangement uses TRBV7-9 and TRBJ2-5, with 7 bases matching TRBD1. J was trimmed by 5 bases and V by 3 bases; bases with no gene match: 12. Germline CDR1 is SEHNR and CDR2 is FQNEAQ (reference sequence). The CDR3 sequence is 16 residues long. The CDR3 nucleotides read TGTGCCAGCAGCTTCGGAGATCGAGACAGGGCGGAGACCCAGTACTTC. Translating it yields CASSFGDRDRAETQYF.

The chain couples TRBV6-1 to TRBJ1-2; D is possibly TRBD1 (5 bases). Germline loops: CDR1 MNHNS, CDR2 SASEGT. The V end lost 8 bases, the J end lost 8 bases, and 18 bases lay between the germline ends. This CDR3 region has 13 residues. The CDR3 sequence: CASLRGGAKGYTF. CDR3 coding DNA: TGTGCCAGCCTCCGGGGAGGGGCGAAGGGCTACACCTTC.

The chain recombines TRBV7-9 with TRBJ2-1, with 11 bases aligning to TRBD2. This CDR3 has 16 amino acids. V gave up 5 bases and J gave up 3 bases; unmatched junction bases: 6. CDR1 is SEHNR and CDR2 is FQNEAQ in the germline V gene (reference sequence). The CDR3 DNA is TGTGCCAGCAGCCAAGGGACTAGCGGAGACTACAATGAGCAGTTCTTC. Protein sequence: CASSQGTSGDYNEQFF.

V is TRBV4-3 and J is TRBJ1-6; 9 nucleotides match TRBD1. The V and J ends lost 0 bases and 6 bases, in that order; junction bases with no gene match: 0. From germline, CDR1 is LGHNA and CDR2 YSLEER. The CDR3 loop spans 15 amino acids. CDR3 bases: TGCGCCAGCAGCCAAGAGGACAGGGGTAATTCACCCCTCCACTTT. Translated, it gives CASSQEDRGNSPLHF.

CDR3 sequence (DNA): TGTGCCAGCAGGGGGACAGGGAGTATTTATGGCTACACCTTC. Translation: CASRGTGSIYGYTF. The genes are TRBV28 and TRBJ1-2; 9 bases map to TRBD1. V was clipped by 6 bases and J by 5 bases; unmatched bases: 7. CDR1 MDHEN and CDR2 SYDVKM come from the germline V gene. This CDR3 has 14 amino acids.

The chain has TRBV28 and TRBJ2-2; 7 positions agree with TRBD2. The CDR3 loop spans 13 amino acids. J was trimmed by 6 bases and V by 3 bases; bases with no gene match: 1. The V gene's germline CDR1 is MDHEN and CDR2 SYDVKM. CDR3 DNA: TGTGCCAGCAGTTTGGGGGGGTCCGGGGAGCTGTTTTTT. This gives the protein CASSLGGSGELFF.

In this sample, this clone turned up once. V usage is TRBV27 and J usage is TRBJ2-1; D unresolved. Germline CDR1 and CDR2: MNHEY and SMNVEV (reference sequence). The CDR3 loop spans 13 amino acids. Trimming cost V 3 bases and J 6 bases, with 9 bases left between them. The CDR3 spells CASSLSYPNEQFF. DNA for the CDR3: TGTGCCAGCAGTTTGTCCTACCCCAATGAGCAGTTCTTC.

The CDR3 sequence is CAWSVRETQYF. The DNA for the CDR3 is TGTGCCTGGAGTGTACGGGAGACCCAGTACTTC. The V and J genes are TRBV30 and TRBJ2-5; D is unclear. Germline V gene sequence: CDR1 GTSNPN, CDR2 SVGIG (reference sequence). CDR3 length: 11 amino acids. The V end was cut by 0 bases, the J end by 5 bases, with 4 bases between.

This clone came up many times. The chain joins TRBV6-4 to TRBJ2-3; 13 nucleotides match TRBD2. The germline V gene encodes CDR1 MRHNA and CDR2 SNTAGT. The CDR3 has 15 amino acids. The V segment lost 6 bases and the J segment 1 base; nucleotides outside the gene matches: 1. CDR3 DNA sequence: TGTGCCAGCAGCGGACTAGCGGGAGGCACAGATACGCAGTATTTT. It translates to CASSGLAGGTDTQYF.

This rearrangement joins TRBV13 to TRBJ2-7; D gene ambiguous. V shed 6 bases and J shed 2 bases, with 8 bases lying between them. Germline lookup yields CDR1 PRHDT and CDR2 FYEKMQ (reference sequence). The CDR3 is 12 residues long. DNA of the CDR3: TGTGCCAGCAGTCGTTCTACCTACGAGCAGTACTTC. Protein product: CASSRSTYEQYF.

V usage is TRBV7-9 and J usage is TRBJ2-7, with D uncertain. The CDR3 extends over 15 amino acids. Trimming shortened V by 3 bases and J by 6 bases, and 18 bases separated the two germline ends. CDR1 is SEHNR and CDR2 is FQNEAQ in the germline V gene (reference sequence). CDR3: CASSFRGGPLPEQYF. Here the CDR3 DNA reads TGTGCCAGCAGCTTTCGTGGCGGCCCTCTCCCCGAGCAGTACTTC.

This chain connects TRBV28 to TRBJ2-7; 8 bases map to TRBD2. Germline trimming cut 6 bases from V and 3 bases from J; bases unmatched to any gene: 13. The CDR3 contains 16 residues. Germline V gene sequence: CDR1 MDHEN, CDR2 SYDVKM. The CDR3 DNA reads TGTGCCAGCAGCCCCCTTGGGGCTAGCGGGCTCTACGAGCAGTACTTC. Residues: CASSPLGASGLYEQYF.

This clone came up once. The V call is TRBV11-2, the J call TRBJ1-2, with TRBD1 as a possible D gene (6 bases). The CDR3 covers 16 residues. The ends were cut back, 2 bases at V and 2 bases at J, with 15 bases in the middle. The germline V gene has CDR1 SGHAT and CDR2 FQNNGV. The CDR3 coding sequence is TGTGCCAGCAGCTTACAGGGGCAGGGTATCAACTATGGCTACACCTTC. Translating it yields CASSLQGQGINYGYTF. The whole variable domain, filled in from reference TRBV11-2 and TRBJ1-2, reads EAGVAQSPRYKIIEKRQSVAFWCNPISGHATLYWYQQILGQGPKLLIQFQNNGVVDDSQLPKDRFSAERLKGVDSTLKIQPAKLEDSAVYLCASSLQGQGINYGYTFGSGTRLTVV.

V gene TRBV28 combines with J gene TRBJ2-4; TRBD2 matches 7 bases. Per the germline V gene, CDR1 is MDHEN and CDR2 is SYDVKM. The CDR3 has 15 amino acids. With V trimmed by 2 bases and J by 2 bases, 3 bases remained unmatched. The CDR3 DNA sequence: TGTGCCAGCAGTTTACCGCGGGAGACCAAAAACATTCAGTACTTC. Its translation: CASSLPRETKNIQYF.